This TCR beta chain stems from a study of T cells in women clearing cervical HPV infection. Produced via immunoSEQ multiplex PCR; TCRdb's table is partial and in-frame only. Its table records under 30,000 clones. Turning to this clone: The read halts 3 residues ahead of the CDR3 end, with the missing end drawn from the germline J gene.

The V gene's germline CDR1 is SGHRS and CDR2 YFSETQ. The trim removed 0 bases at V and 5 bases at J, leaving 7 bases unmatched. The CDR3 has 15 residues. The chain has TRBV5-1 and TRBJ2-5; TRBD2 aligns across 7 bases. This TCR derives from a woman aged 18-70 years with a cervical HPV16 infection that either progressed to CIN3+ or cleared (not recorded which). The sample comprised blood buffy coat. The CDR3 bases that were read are TGCGCCAGCAGCTTGGATTTGCGGGGAGGGGAGACC. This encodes CASSLDLRGGET. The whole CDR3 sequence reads CASSLDLRGGETQYF. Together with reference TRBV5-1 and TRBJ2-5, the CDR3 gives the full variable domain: KAGVTQTPRYLIKTRGQQVTLSCSPISGHRSVSWYQQTPGQGLQFLFEYFSETQRNKGNFPGRFSGRQFSNSRSEMNVSTLELGDSALYLCASSLDLRGGETQYFGPGTRLLVL.